This T cell receptor beta chain came from a study of siplizumab effects on memory and regulatory T cells. Profiled with immunoSEQ multiplex PCR; TCRdb holds only in-frame clones, not every one. The table has 90,000 to 110,000 clones, 85% to 95% seen once. CDR1 and CDR2 from the germline V gene are SQVTM and ANQGSEA. This CDR3 spans 12 amino acids. With 7 bases clipped from V and 5 bases from J, the junction kept 1 base outside the gene matches. The specimen sequenced was CD4+ T cells sorted from blood. This TCR was sampled from a human donor in good health. V gene TRBV29-1 combines with J gene TRBJ2-2; TRBD1 aligns across 10 bases. For the CDR3, the DNA is TGCAGCGGGGGACAGGGGACCGGGGAGCTGTTTTTT. Its protein product is CSGGQGTGELFF.